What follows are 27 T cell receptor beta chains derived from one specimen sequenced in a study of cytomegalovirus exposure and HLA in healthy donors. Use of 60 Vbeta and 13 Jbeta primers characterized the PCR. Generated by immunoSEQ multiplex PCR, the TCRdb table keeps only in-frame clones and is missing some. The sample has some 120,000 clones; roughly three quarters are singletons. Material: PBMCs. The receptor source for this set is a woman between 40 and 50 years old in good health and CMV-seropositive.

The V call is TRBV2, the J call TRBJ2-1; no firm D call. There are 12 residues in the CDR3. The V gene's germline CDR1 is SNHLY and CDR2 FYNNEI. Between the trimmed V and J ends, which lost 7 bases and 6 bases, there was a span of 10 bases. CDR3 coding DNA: TGTGCCAGCACTAGTCTTGTCAATGAGCAGTTCTTC. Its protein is CASTSLVNEQFF.

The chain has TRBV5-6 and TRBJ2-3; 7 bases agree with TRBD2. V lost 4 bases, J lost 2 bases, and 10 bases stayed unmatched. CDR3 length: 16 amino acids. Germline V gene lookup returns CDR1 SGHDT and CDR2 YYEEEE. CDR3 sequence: CASSRTSEAYTDTQYF. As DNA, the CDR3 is TGTGCCAGCAGCAGGACTAGTGAGGCTTACACAGATACGCAGTATTTT.

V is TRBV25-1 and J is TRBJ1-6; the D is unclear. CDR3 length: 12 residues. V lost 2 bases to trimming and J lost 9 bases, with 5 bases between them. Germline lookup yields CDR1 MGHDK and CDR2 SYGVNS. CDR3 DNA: TGTGCCAGCAGTGAAGGACTTTCACCCCTCCACTTT. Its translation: CASSEGLSPLHF.

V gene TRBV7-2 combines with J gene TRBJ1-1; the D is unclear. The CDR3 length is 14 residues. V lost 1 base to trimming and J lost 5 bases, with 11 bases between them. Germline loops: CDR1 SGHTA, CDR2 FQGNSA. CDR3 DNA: TGTGCCAGCAGCTTAGAGCGAGCGCGTACTGAAGCTTTCTTT. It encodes CASSLERARTEAFF.

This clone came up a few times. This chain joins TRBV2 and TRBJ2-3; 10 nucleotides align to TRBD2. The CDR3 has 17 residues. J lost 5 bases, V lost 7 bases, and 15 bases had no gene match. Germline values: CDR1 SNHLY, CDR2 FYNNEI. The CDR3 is CASKEFGLAAGEDTQYF. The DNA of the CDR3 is TGTGCCAGCAAAGAATTTGGACTAGCGGCAGGAGAAGATACGCAGTATTTT.

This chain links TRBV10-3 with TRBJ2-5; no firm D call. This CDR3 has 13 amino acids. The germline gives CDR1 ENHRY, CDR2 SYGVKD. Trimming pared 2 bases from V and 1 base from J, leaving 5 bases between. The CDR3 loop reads CAISETFQETQYF. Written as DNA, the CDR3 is TGTGCCATCAGTGAGACATTCCAAGAGACCCAGTACTTC.

CDR3: CASHREGQPQHF. CDR3 DNA sequence: TGTGCCAGCCACAGGGAGGGTCAGCCCCAGCATTTT. This chain uses TRBV2 with TRBJ1-5; the D gene is possibly TRBD1 (6 bases). This CDR3 contains 12 residues. Germline V lookup: CDR1 SNHLY, CDR2 FYNNEI. The ends were cut back, 8 bases at V and 6 bases at J, with 11 bases in the middle.

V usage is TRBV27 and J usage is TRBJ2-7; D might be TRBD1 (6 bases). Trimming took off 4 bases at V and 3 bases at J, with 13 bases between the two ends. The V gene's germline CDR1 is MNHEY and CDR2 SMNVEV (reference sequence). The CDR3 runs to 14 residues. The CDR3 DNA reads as TGTGCCAGCAGTTACACGACAGGTAACTACGAGCAGTACTTC. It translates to CASSYTTGNYEQYF.

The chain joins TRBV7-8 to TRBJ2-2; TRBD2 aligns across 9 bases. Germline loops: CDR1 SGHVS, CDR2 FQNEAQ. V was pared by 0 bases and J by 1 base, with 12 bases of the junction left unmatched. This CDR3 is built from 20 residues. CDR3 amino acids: CASSLARLAGISVNTGELFF. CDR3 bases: TGTGCCAGCAGCTTAGCGCGGCTAGCGGGGATTTCGGTGAACACCGGGGAGCTGTTTTTT.

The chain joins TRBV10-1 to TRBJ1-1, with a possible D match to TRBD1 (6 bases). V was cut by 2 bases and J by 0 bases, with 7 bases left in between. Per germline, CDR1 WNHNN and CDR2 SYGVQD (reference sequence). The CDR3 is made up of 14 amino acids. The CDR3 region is CASSERQVNTEAFF. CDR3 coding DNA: TGCGCCAGCAGTGAGAGACAGGTGAACACTGAAGCTTTCTTT.

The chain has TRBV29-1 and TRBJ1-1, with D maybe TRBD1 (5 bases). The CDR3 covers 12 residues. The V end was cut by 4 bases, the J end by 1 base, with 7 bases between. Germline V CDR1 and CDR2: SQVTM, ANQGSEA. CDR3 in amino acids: CSVAQGNTEAFF. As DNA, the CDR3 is TGCAGCGTTGCGCAGGGGAACACTGAAGCTTTCTTT.

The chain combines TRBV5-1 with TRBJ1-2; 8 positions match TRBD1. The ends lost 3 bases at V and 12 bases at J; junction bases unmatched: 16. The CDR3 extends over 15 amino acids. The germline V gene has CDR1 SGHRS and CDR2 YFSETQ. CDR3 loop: CASSSPETGVDTDTF. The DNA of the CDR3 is TGCGCCAGCAGCTCTCCGGAGACAGGGGTAGATACGGACACCTTC.

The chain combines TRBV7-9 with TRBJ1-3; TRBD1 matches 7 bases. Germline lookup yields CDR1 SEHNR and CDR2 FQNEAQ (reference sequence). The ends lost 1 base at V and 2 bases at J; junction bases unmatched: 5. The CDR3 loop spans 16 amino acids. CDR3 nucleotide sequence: TGTGCCAGCAGCTTAGGACAGGGTATAGCTGGAAACACCATATATTTT. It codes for CASSLGQGIAGNTIYF.

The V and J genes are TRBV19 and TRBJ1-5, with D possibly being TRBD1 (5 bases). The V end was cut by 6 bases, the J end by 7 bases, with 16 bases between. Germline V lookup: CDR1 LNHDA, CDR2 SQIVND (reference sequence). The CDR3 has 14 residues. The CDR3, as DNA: TGTGCCAGTAGCCACGGGGGAGGGGCCCAGCCCCAGCATTTT. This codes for CASSHGGGAQPQHF.

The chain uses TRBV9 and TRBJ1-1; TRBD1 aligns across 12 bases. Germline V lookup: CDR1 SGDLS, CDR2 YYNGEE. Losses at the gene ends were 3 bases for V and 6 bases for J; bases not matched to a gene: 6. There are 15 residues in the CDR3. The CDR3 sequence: CASSAPGQGAAEAFF. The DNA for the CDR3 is TGTGCCAGCAGCGCACCGGGACAGGGGGCGGCTGAAGCTTTCTTT. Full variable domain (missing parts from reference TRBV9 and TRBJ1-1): DSGVTQTPKHLITATGQRVTLRCSPRSGDLSVYWYQQSLDQGLQFLIQYYNGEERAKGNILERFSAQQFPDLHSELNLSSLELGDSALYFCASSAPGQGAAEAFFGQGTRLTVV.

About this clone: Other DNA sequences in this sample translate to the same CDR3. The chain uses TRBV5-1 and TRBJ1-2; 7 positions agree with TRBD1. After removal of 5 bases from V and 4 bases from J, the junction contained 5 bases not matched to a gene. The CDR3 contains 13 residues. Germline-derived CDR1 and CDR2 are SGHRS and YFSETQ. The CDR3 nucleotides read TGCGCCAGCAGTCCCGGACAGGTCTATGGCTACACCTTC. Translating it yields CASSPGQVYGYTF. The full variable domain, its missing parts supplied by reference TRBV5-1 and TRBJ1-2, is KAGVTQTPRYLIKTRGQQVTLSCSPISGHRSVSWYQQTPGQGLQFLFEYFSETQRNKGNFPGRFSGRQFSNSRSEMNVSTLELGDSALYLCASSPGQVYGYTFGSGTRLTVV.

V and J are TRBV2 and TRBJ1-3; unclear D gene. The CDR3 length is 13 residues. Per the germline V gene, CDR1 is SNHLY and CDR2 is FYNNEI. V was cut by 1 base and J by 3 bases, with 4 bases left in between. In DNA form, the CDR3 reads TGTGCCAGCAGTGAAGGTATTGGAAACACCATATATTTT. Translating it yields CASSEGIGNTIYF.

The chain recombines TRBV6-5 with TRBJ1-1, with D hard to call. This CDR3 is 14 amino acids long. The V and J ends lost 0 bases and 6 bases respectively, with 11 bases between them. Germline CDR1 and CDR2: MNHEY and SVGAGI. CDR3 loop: CASSYSIRRAEAFF. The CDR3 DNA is TGTGCCAGCAGTTACTCGATTCGGAGGGCTGAAGCTTTCTTT.

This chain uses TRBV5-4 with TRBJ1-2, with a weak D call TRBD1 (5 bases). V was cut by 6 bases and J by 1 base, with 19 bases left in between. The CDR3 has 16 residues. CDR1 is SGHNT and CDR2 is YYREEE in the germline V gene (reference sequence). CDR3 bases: TGTGCCAGCACCCTGGGGGGAGGGCCCGTTAACTATGGCTACACCTTC. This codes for CASTLGGGPVNYGYTF.

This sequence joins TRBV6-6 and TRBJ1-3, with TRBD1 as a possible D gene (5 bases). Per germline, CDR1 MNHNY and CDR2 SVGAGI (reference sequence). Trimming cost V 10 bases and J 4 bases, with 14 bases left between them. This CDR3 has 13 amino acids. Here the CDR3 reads CANTQGPGNTIYF. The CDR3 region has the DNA TGTGCCAATACTCAGGGTCCCGGAAACACCATATATTTT.

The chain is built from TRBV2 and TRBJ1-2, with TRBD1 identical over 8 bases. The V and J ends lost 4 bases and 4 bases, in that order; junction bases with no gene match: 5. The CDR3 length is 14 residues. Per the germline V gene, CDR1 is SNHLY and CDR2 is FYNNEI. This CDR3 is CASSVQGAVYGYTF. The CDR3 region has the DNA TGTGCCAGCAGTGTCCAGGGGGCCGTCTATGGCTACACCTTC. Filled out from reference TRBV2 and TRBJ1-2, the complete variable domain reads EPEVTQTPSHQVTQMGQEVILRCVPISNHLYFYWYRQILGQKVEFLVSFYNNEISEKSEIFDDQFSVERPDGSNFTLKIRSTKLEDSAMYFCASSVQGAVYGYTFGSGTRLTVV.

The CDR3 loop is CASSQTGTHQETQYF. In DNA, the CDR3 is TGCGCCAGCAGCCAAACTGGGACTCACCAAGAGACCCAGTACTTC. V and J are TRBV4-1 and TRBJ2-5, with a tentative D call TRBD2 (6 bases). V was trimmed by 2 bases and J by 0 bases, leaving 10 bases between them. The germline gives CDR1 MGHRA, CDR2 YSYEKL. The length of the CDR3 is 15 residues.

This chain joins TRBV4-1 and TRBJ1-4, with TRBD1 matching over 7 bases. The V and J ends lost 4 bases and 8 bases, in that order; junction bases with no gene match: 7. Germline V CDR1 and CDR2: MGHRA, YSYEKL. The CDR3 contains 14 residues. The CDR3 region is CASSRDRVGEKLFF. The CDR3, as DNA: TGCGCCAGCAGCCGTGACAGGGTAGGGGAAAAACTGTTTTTT.

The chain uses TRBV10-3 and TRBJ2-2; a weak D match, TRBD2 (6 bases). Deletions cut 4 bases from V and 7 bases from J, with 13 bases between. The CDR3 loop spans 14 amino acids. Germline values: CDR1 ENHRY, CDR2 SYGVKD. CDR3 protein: CAISVFVGGGELFF. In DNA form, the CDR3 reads TGTGCCATCAGTGTTTTCGTGGGGGGCGGGGAGCTGTTTTTT.

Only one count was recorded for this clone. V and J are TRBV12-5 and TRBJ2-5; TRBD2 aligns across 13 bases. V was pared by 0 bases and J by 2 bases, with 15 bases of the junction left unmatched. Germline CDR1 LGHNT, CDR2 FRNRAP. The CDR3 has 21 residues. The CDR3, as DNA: TGTGCTAGTGGTTTGGTAACCGGCGGGACTAGCGGGGCGGTCGTACAAGAGACCCAGTACTTC. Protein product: CASGLVTGGTSGAVVQETQYF.

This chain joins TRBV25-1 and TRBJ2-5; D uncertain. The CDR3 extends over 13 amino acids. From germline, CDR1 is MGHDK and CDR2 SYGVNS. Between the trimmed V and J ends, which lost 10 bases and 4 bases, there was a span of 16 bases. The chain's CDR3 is CATRVAGGETQYF. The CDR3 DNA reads TGTGCCACCCGCGTGGCAGGTGGAGAGACCCAGTACTTC.

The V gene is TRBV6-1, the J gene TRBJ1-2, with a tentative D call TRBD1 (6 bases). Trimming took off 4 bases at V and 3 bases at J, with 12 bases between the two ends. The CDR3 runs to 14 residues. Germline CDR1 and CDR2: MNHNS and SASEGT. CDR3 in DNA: TGTGCCAGCAGTGGAGGGACATGGGACTATGGCTACACCTTC. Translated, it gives CASSGGTWDYGYTF.